The TCR beta chain described here comes from a study of OX40 agonist ivuxolimab in advanced cancers. Across the study: A mean age of roughly 66 years, range roughly 20 to 79, was recorded, and approximately 85% were male.

CDR1 is SQVTM, CDR2 ANQGSEA, per germline. The CDR3 has 13 amino acids. Points on this clone: One junction end disagrees with the germline gene, perhaps due to a read error.

TCRdb's table, derived via immunoSEQ multiplex PCR, lists solely in-frame clones and lacks some. The sample lists 5,500 to 7,000 clones; approximately 72% were seen once. This receptor was taken from an adult with an advanced solid tumor such as melanoma, head and neck, liver or kidney cancer. The gene calls are TRBV29-1 and TRBJ2-7; TRBD2 might be the D (7 bases). The source material was CD4+ or CD8+ T cells sorted from blood, sampled in a trial of the OX40 agonist ivuxolimab. The CDR3 region is CSAEGGFSSEPHF. CDR3 coding DNA: TGCAGCGCGGAGGGGGGGTTCTCCTCCGAGCCCCACTTC.